The 29 T cell receptor beta chains presented below share a single source sample, sequenced in a study of blood T cell repertoires in COVID-19. Generated by immunoSEQ multiplex PCR, the TCRdb table keeps only in-frame clones and is missing some. The data hold under 400,000 clones, with about 91% observed a single time. The source material was peripheral blood. The receptors were sampled from a woman aged 30 to 39 with COVID-19, enrolled during active disease.

V and J are TRBV7-9 and TRBJ1-2; D might be TRBD1 (6 bases). The CDR3 consists of 13 residues. Germline V CDR1 and CDR2: SEHNR, FQNEAQ (reference sequence). Between the trimmed V and J ends, which lost 4 bases and 6 bases, there was a span of 12 bases. The CDR3 here is CASSSNRVDGYTF. DNA for the CDR3: TGTGCCAGCAGCTCCAACAGGGTTGATGGCTACACCTTC.

This clone was detected only once. CDR3: CASSQVGVGTEAFF. The CDR3 nucleotides read TGCGCCAGCAGCCAAGTAGGGGTCGGCACTGAAGCTTTCTTT. This chain joins TRBV4-3 and TRBJ1-1; D is possibly TRBD1 (5 bases). Per the germline V gene, CDR1 is LGHNA and CDR2 is YSLEER. V lost 1 base, J lost 4 bases, and 10 bases lay in between. There are 14 residues in the CDR3.

The J gene is TRBJ1-2, the V gene TRBV6-5, with D possibly TRBD1 on 6 matching bases. V gave up 2 bases and J gave up 2 bases, with 15 bases separating them. The germline V gene has CDR1 MNHEY and CDR2 SVGAGI. The CDR3 spans 16 residues. The CDR3 DNA is TGTGCCAGCAGTTACGGTTTTGGGGGCCGAAACTATGGCTACACCTTC. It yields the protein CASSYGFGGRNYGYTF.

V usage is TRBV12-5 and J usage is TRBJ2-1, with 7 bases lining up with TRBD2. V lost 7 bases to trimming and J lost 1 base; unmatched junction nucleotides: 13. This CDR3 spans 17 amino acids. Germline V gene lookup returns CDR1 LGHNT and CDR2 FRNRAP. CDR3 nucleotides: TGTGCTAGTGCCCCGCCTGGGGCGGGGGTTTCCTACAATGAGCAGTTCTTC. Protein sequence: CASAPPGAGVSYNEQFF.

This chain uses TRBV6-5 with TRBJ1-6, with a tentative D call TRBD1 (6 bases). This CDR3 contains 14 residues. Trimming stripped 2 bases from V and 10 bases from J, with 12 bases between. Germline lookup yields CDR1 MNHEY and CDR2 SVGAGI. The CDR3 coding sequence is TGTGCCAGCAGTTACAGACAGGTGGGGTCACCCCTCCACTTT. It encodes CASSYRQVGSPLHF.

V is TRBV5-4 and J is TRBJ2-5; 10 bases match TRBD2. CDR1 and CDR2 (germline): SGHNT, YYREEE (reference sequence). V was clipped by 1 base and J by 1 base; unmatched bases: 10. The CDR3 is 18 amino acids. The CDR3 spells CASSLYGLGTSVQETQYF. CDR3 DNA sequence: TGTGCCAGCAGCTTGTACGGTCTCGGGACTAGCGTCCAAGAGACCCAGTACTTC. Looking up the rest from reference TRBV5-4 and TRBJ2-5 gives the full variable domain: ETGVTQSPTHLIKTRGQQVTLRCSSQSGHNTVSWYQQALGQGPQFIFQYYREEENGRGNFPPRFSGLQFPNYSSELNVNALELDDSALYLCASSLYGLGTSVQETQYFGPGTRLLVL.

The chain combines TRBV19 with TRBJ2-4; the D is unclear. The CDR3 contains 14 residues. The germline gives CDR1 LNHDA, CDR2 SQIVND (reference sequence). The germline V and J ends were trimmed by 5 bases and 0 bases, with 8 bases remaining between them. This CDR3 is CASSSNIAKNIQYF. The CDR3 nucleotides are TGTGCCAGTAGTTCTAATATAGCCAAAAACATTCAGTACTTC.

The chain employs TRBV5-6 and TRBJ1-6; no firm D call. V was trimmed by 0 bases and J by 3 bases, leaving 7 bases between them. CDR1 and CDR2 from the germline V gene are SGHDT and YYEEEE. The CDR3 is 15 amino acids. The CDR3 sequence: CASSLERRYNSPLHF. CDR3 in DNA: TGTGCCAGCAGCTTGGAGCGGCGCTATAATTCACCCCTCCACTTT.

The chain couples TRBV6-1 to TRBJ1-6; D remains ambiguous. The V end lost 3 bases, the J end lost 4 bases, and 10 bases lay between the germline ends. In germline, CDR1 is MNHNS, CDR2 SASEGT. The CDR3 has 15 residues. CDR3 sequence reads: CASSEGPRYNSPLHF. The CDR3 region has the DNA TGTGCCAGCAGTGAGGGCCCCCGGTATAATTCACCCCTCCACTTT.

The chain is built from TRBV24-1 and TRBJ1-5; 10 bases match TRBD1. The CDR3 contains 12 residues. V was pared by 9 bases and J by 6 bases, with 1 base of the junction left unmatched. CDR1 is KGHDR and CDR2 is SFDVKD in the germline V gene. The CDR3 reads CATGTGAQPQHF. The CDR3 DNA reads as TGTGCCACCGGGACAGGGGCTCAGCCCCAGCATTTT.

This sequence joins TRBV3-1 (or the pseudogene TRBV3-2) and TRBJ1-2; D unclear. Germline lookup yields CDR1 LGHDT and CDR2 YNNKEL (reference sequence). This CDR3 spans 16 amino acids. Trimming shortened V by 4 bases and J by 0 bases, and 15 bases separated the two germline ends. The DNA for the CDR3 is TGTGCCAGCAGCCGTTATTTCGGACTAGCTAACTATGGCTACACCTTC. As protein: CASSRYFGLANYGYTF.

The V and J genes are TRBV7-3 and TRBJ1-6, with D perhaps matching TRBD1 (5 bases). Germline loops: CDR1 SGHTA, CDR2 FQGTGA. Trimming pared 5 bases from V and 7 bases from J, leaving 12 bases between. This CDR3 is 14 amino acids long. Here the CDR3 DNA reads TGTGCCAGCAGCCCGGGACTCCCGAATTCACCCCTCCACTTT. Amino acids: CASSPGLPNSPLHF.

This clone has a single count. Other DNA sequences of this sample code for an identical CDR3. The CDR3 DNA sequence: TGCAGCGTTATGACAGGGAACACTGAAGCTTTCTTT. Its translation: CSVMTGNTEAFF. The V gene is TRBV29-1, the J gene TRBJ1-1; a possible D gene is TRBD1 (6 bases). The CDR3 spans 12 residues. Germline CDR1 and CDR2: SQVTM and ANQGSEA. The germline V and J ends were trimmed by 5 bases and 1 base, with 8 bases remaining between them.

The V call is TRBV11-2, the J call TRBJ1-3, with TRBD1 as a possible D gene (5 bases). V lost 7 bases, J lost 4 bases, and 23 bases lay in between. Germline lookup yields CDR1 SGHAT and CDR2 FQNNGV. The CDR3 covers 17 residues. CDR3 nucleotides: TGTGCCAGCACTCCCCATCCGTTTAGGGGCTCCGGAAACACCATATATTTT. As protein: CASTPHPFRGSGNTIYF.

V and J are TRBV10-3 and TRBJ2-3; a weak D match, TRBD1 (7 bases). The CDR3 is 14 residues long. Germline assignment: CDR1 ENHRY and CDR2 SYGVKD. The ends were cut back, 10 bases at V and 4 bases at J, with 18 bases in the middle. The CDR3 loop reads CATGAGGLADTQYF. CDR3 coding DNA: TGTGCCACTGGAGCAGGGGGGTTGGCAGATACGCAGTATTTT.

The rearrangement joins TRBV5-1 to TRBJ1-2, with 7 bases lining up with TRBD1. Germline lookup yields CDR1 SGHRS and CDR2 YFSETQ. The CDR3 is 12 residues long. V trimming: 2 bases; J trimming: 7 bases; junction bases outside the gene matches: 2. The CDR3 protein is CASSFGQAGYTF. DNA of the CDR3: TGCGCCAGCAGCTTCGGACAGGCTGGCTACACCTTC.

The CDR3: CASSSTSGGYTDTQYF. The CDR3, as DNA: TGTGCCAGCAGCTCCACTAGCGGGGGTTACACAGATACGCAGTATTTT. This rearrangement joins TRBV7-2 to TRBJ2-3, with TRBD2 matching 11 bases. This CDR3 has 16 residues. The junction had 5 bases not matched to a gene; V was cut back by 4 bases and J by 2 bases. The germline V gene encodes CDR1 SGHTA and CDR2 FQGNSA.

The rearrangement links TRBV18 to TRBJ2-7; D is possibly TRBD2 (6 bases). Germline assignment: CDR1 KGHSH and CDR2 LQKENI. The CDR3 is made up of 15 amino acids. V lost 0 bases and J 1 base, leaving 10 bases between the germline ends. The CDR3 DNA is TGTGCCAGCTCACCACCGGGGGGAATGTCCTACGAGCAGTACTTC. Translated: CASSPPGGMSYEQYF.

The chain uses TRBV5-1 and TRBJ1-1; D gene uncertain. CDR1 is SGHRS and CDR2 is YFSETQ in the germline V gene. CDR3 size: 13 residues. The germline V and J ends were trimmed by 4 bases and 1 base, with 8 bases remaining between them. CDR3 protein: CASSPRTNTEAFF. In nucleotides, the CDR3 is TGCGCCAGCAGCCCCAGAACGAACACTGAAGCTTTCTTT.

The genes are TRBV6-2 or TRBV6-3 and TRBJ1-2, with 8 bases identical to TRBD1. The CDR3 runs to 15 residues. The germline V gene encodes CDR1 MNHEY and CDR2 SVGEGT. Trimming at V came to 2 bases and at J to 6 bases, leaving 8 bases not matched to a gene. DNA for the CDR3: TGTGCCAGCAGTTACCGCCCAGGGGGCATTGATGGCTACACCTTC. This sequence encodes CASSYRPGGIDGYTF.

This clone was picked up a small number of times. CDR3 residues: CASSKGGVNTEAFF. As DNA, the CDR3 is TGTGCCAGCAGCAAAGGAGGGGTGAACACTGAAGCTTTCTTT. This sequence joins TRBV7-2 and TRBJ1-1; D is possibly TRBD1 (5 bases). Germline assignment: CDR1 SGHTA and CDR2 FQGNSA. The CDR3 totals 14 residues. V shed 5 bases and J shed 0 bases, with 10 bases lying between them.

This clone was seen a handful of times. J is TRBJ1-2 and V is TRBV5-1; a weak D match, TRBD1 (6 bases). The CDR3 is made up of 15 amino acids. Trimming shortened V by 3 bases and J by 0 bases, and 12 bases separated the two germline ends. Per germline, CDR1 SGHRS and CDR2 YFSETQ. The CDR3, as DNA: TGCGCCAGCAGCTCCGGACAGCTCTCTAACTATGGCTACACCTTC. Protein: CASSSGQLSNYGYTF.

The chain uses TRBV11-3 and TRBJ1-3; TRBD1 aligns across 9 bases. Germline V CDR1 and CDR2: SGHNT, YENEEA. The V gene end was trimmed by 5 bases and the J gene end by 2 bases; junction bases not matched to a gene: 4. This CDR3 contains 15 residues. The CDR3 sequence is CASSRGQGPGNTIYF. CDR3 bases: TGTGCCAGCAGCCGGGGACAGGGACCTGGAAACACCATATATTTT.

The J gene is TRBJ1-2, the V gene TRBV10-1; 10 nucleotides align to TRBD1. Germline trimming cut 10 bases from V and 2 bases from J; bases unmatched to any gene: 10. CDR1 is WNHNN, CDR2 SYGVQD, per germline (reference sequence). There are 15 residues in the CDR3. DNA for the CDR3: TGCGCCAAATCGGACAGGGGGTTGCCAAACTATGGCTACACCTTC. Protein product: CAKSDRGLPNYGYTF.

The CDR3: CASSYRTGTANSPLHF. The DNA of the CDR3 is TGTGCCAGCAGCTACCGAACCGGGACAGCTAATTCACCCCTCCACTTT. This chain links TRBV5-4 with TRBJ1-6; 7 bases map to TRBD1. J was trimmed by 6 bases and V by 3 bases; bases with no gene match: 9. This CDR3 region has 16 residues. CDR1 is SGHNT and CDR2 is YYREEE in the germline V gene (reference sequence).

The rearrangement uses TRBV25-1 and TRBJ1-2; D possibly corresponds to TRBD1 (5 bases). The germline gives CDR1 MGHDK, CDR2 SYGVNS. CDR3 length equals 11 residues. Trimming removed 3 bases from V and 8 bases from J, with 7 bases in between. Here the CDR3 DNA reads TGTGCCAGCAGTGACGCAGGGGGCTACACCTTC. This codes for CASSDAGGYTF.

The CDR3 here is CASSSGTDQETQYF. The CDR3 DNA reads TGTGCCAGCAGTTCCGGGACAGACCAAGAGACCCAGTACTTC. This chain uses TRBV6-5 with TRBJ2-5; the match to TRBD1 covers 7 bases. CDR1 is MNHEY and CDR2 is SVGAGI in the germline V gene. V was clipped by 4 bases and J by 0 bases; unmatched bases: 2. The CDR3 contains 14 residues.

The chain carries TRBV7-9 and TRBJ2-7; TRBD1 matches 8 bases. V lost 3 bases to trimming and J lost 7 bases; unmatched junction nucleotides: 8. Per the germline V gene, CDR1 is SEHNR and CDR2 is FQNEAQ (reference sequence). The CDR3 has 14 amino acids. The CDR3 DNA follows: TGTGCCAGCAGCTTTTACGGACAGGGTCGGGAGCAGTACTTC. This sequence encodes CASSFYGQGREQYF.

The chain uses TRBV7-2 and TRBJ2-5; the D gene is possibly TRBD1 (6 bases). The length of the CDR3 is 17 residues. Germline CDR1 and CDR2: SGHTA and FQGNSA. Trimming removed 4 bases from V and 2 bases from J, with 20 bases in between. In DNA, the CDR3 is TGTGCCAGCAGCTCCCTCACGACCCCAGGGGAGCAAGAGACCCAGTACTTC. It encodes CASSSLTTPGEQETQYF.